This entry lists 18 T cell receptor beta chains sequenced from one sample in a study of blood T cell repertoires in COVID-19. Assay: immunoSEQ multiplex PCR; the TCRdb copy retains only in-frame clones and omits some. The data contain approximately 200,000 clones, roughly 85% of them singletons. Sequencing was carried out using PBMCs or T cells enriched from blood (not recorded which). All receptors derive from a man in his forties or fifties who had recovered from COVID-19.

CDR3 bases: TGTGCCACCAGCACAGGCGACGGAAACACCATATATTTT. Translated: CATSTGDGNTIYF. This rearrangement joins TRBV15 to TRBJ1-3; D is uncertain. Trimming removed 4 bases from V and 4 bases from J, with 8 bases in between. This CDR3 contains 13 residues. CDR1 LNHNV and CDR2 YYDKDF come from the germline V gene (reference sequence).

The chain carries TRBV11-3 and TRBJ2-5; 7 positions match TRBD1. Losses at the gene ends were 7 bases for V and 0 bases for J; bases not matched to a gene: 5. Germline V gene sequence: CDR1 SGHNT, CDR2 YENEEA. This CDR3 comprises 14 residues. The CDR3 reads CASTGTGDQETQYF. The CDR3 DNA reads TGTGCCAGCACCGGTACAGGGGACCAAGAGACCCAGTACTTC.

This chain links TRBV2 with TRBJ2-1, with 11 bases matching TRBD2. V lost 4 bases, J lost 15 bases, and 14 bases stayed unmatched. This CDR3 comprises 15 residues. Germline CDR1 reads SNHLY; CDR2 reads FYNNEI. Here the CDR3 DNA reads TGTGCCAGCAGTGGGGTTAGCGGGAGGGCCCGATTCATGTTCTTC. This translates into CASSGVSGRARFMFF.

This chain uses TRBV6-2 or TRBV6-3 with TRBJ2-3; TRBD2 matches 12 bases. Germline V gene lookup returns CDR1 MNHEY and CDR2 SVGEGT. The V gene end was trimmed by 5 bases and the J gene end by 5 bases; junction bases not matched to a gene: 5. The CDR3 consists of 15 residues. The CDR3 is CASSTTSGRRDTQYF. CDR3 DNA: TGTGCCAGCAGTACGACTAGCGGGAGACGAGATACGCAGTATTTT.

This clone has a single count. The J gene is TRBJ2-2, the V gene TRBV19, with TRBD1 matching over 7 bases. V shed 3 bases and J 1 base; nucleotides not matched to a gene: 5. CDR1 and CDR2 from the germline V gene are LNHDA and SQIVND (reference sequence). The CDR3 runs 16 residues. This CDR3 is CASSIRQGLNTGELFF. The DNA of the CDR3 is TGTGCCAGTAGTATCAGACAGGGATTGAACACCGGGGAGCTGTTTTTT.

The rearrangement uses TRBV9 and TRBJ2-5, with D perhaps TRBD1 (7 bases). CDR3 length: 16 amino acids. CDR1 is SGDLS and CDR2 is YYNGEE in the germline V gene. V was clipped by 0 bases and J by 1 base, with 13 bases between them. The CDR3 loop reads CASSVGTGGVQETQYF. The CDR3 coding sequence is TGTGCCAGCAGCGTAGGGACAGGCGGGGTCCAAGAGACCCAGTACTTC.

Worth noting for this clone: The germline gene is not matched at one end of the junction; a read error may be the cause. This sequence joins TRBV6-1 and TRBJ2-5; possible D gene TRBD2, 6 bases. This CDR3 has 14 residues. The V gene's germline CDR1 is MNHNS and CDR2 SASEGT. The CDR3 DNA reads TGTGCCAGCAGAGAAGGACTACCTTCAAAGACCCAGTACTTC. This translates into CASREGLPSKTQYF.

The chain joins TRBV5-5 to TRBJ1-2; TRBD1 matches at 9 bases. Germline V lookup: CDR1 SGHKS, CDR2 YYEKEE (reference sequence). J was trimmed by 3 bases and V by 1 base; bases with no gene match: 4. The CDR3 loop spans 15 amino acids. DNA for the CDR3: TGTGCCAGCAGCTTGTATGACAGGGGGGACTATGGCTACACCTTC. Encoded protein: CASSLYDRGDYGYTF.

In this sample, this clone turned up a few times. V is TRBV7-3 and J is TRBJ2-2; TRBD2 matches at 8 bases. Trimming cost V 5 bases and J 4 bases; bases outside gene matches: 6. The CDR3 has 15 amino acids. CDR1 is SGHTA, CDR2 FQGTGA, per germline. Here the CDR3 DNA reads TGTGCCAGCAGCCCCCCCGGGGGGGCCACCGGGGAGCTGTTTTTT. Encoded protein: CASSPPGGATGELFF. Drawing the rest from reference TRBV7-3 and TRBJ2-2, the complete variable domain is GAGVSQTPSNKVTEKGKYVELRCDPISGHTALYWYRQSLGQGPEFLIYFQGTGAADDSGLPNDRFFAVRPEGSVSTLKIQRTERGDSAVYLCASSPPGGATGELFFGEGSRLTVL.

The chain uses TRBV3-1 (or the pseudogene TRBV3-2) and TRBJ2-7; TRBD2 matches at 8 bases. There are 15 residues in the CDR3. Germline loops: CDR1 LGHDT, CDR2 YNNKEL (reference sequence). With V trimmed by 4 bases and J by 5 bases, 10 bases remained unmatched. The CDR3: CASSPFGTSSHEQYF. The DNA of the CDR3 is TGTGCCAGCAGCCCGTTCGGGACTAGTAGCCACGAGCAGTACTTC.

V gene TRBV19 combines with J gene TRBJ1-6; 7 bases are shared with TRBD1. This CDR3 contains 15 residues. Per germline, CDR1 LNHDA and CDR2 SQIVND (reference sequence). V dropped 4 bases and J dropped 7; count of bases not matched to a gene: 7. The CDR3 nucleotides are TGTGCCAGTAGTACCCTCGGGGACAGCAATTCACCCCTCCACTTT. Its protein product is CASSTLGDSNSPLHF.

This clone was picked up one time. The chain joins TRBV24-1 to TRBJ2-5; 14 positions agree with TRBD2. This CDR3 is built from 15 residues. J lost 3 bases, V lost 4 bases, and 0 bases had no gene match. Germline CDR1 KGHDR, CDR2 SFDVKD. The CDR3 reads CATSEGLAGEETQYF. CDR3 coding DNA: TGTGCCACCAGTGAGGGACTAGCGGGAGAAGAGACCCAGTACTTC.

J is TRBJ2-2 and V is TRBV7-9, with D unclear. This CDR3 has 12 residues. The germline V gene has CDR1 SEHNR and CDR2 FQNEAQ (reference sequence). Between the trimmed V and J ends, which lost 4 bases and 6 bases, there was a span of 6 bases. CDR3 loop: CASSSDSGELFF. CDR3 sequence (DNA): TGTGCCAGCAGCTCCGACTCCGGGGAGCTGTTTTTT.

The chain combines TRBV28 with TRBJ2-7, with D maybe TRBD1 (5 bases). The V gene's germline CDR1 is MDHEN and CDR2 SYDVKM. Trimming took off 7 bases at V and 4 bases at J, with 14 bases between the two ends. This CDR3 region has 13 residues. CDR3 amino acids: CASTRVSRYEQYF. CDR3 nucleotide sequence: TGTGCCAGCACCAGGGTATCTAGGTACGAGCAGTACTTC.

This sequence joins TRBV30 and TRBJ1-5; TRBD1 matches 7 bases. Trimming took 2 bases from V and 4 from J; bases not matched to a gene: 11. Germline-derived CDR1 and CDR2 are GTSNPN and SVGIG (reference sequence). This CDR3 comprises 16 residues. CDR3 amino acids: CAWSPWDRQGNQPQHF. CDR3 nucleotide sequence: TGTGCCTGGAGTCCCTGGGACAGACAAGGAAATCAGCCCCAGCATTTT.

The gene calls are TRBV5-1 and TRBJ2-4; maybe TRBD2 (6 bases). V was trimmed by 0 bases and J by 6 bases, leaving 16 bases between them. This CDR3 has 16 amino acids. Germline V gene data show CDR1 as SGHRS and CDR2 as YFSETQ. CDR3 DNA sequence: TGCGCCAGCAGCTTGGGGGACTCCCAACCATCAAACATTCAGTACTTC. It yields the protein CASSLGDSQPSNIQYF.

The CDR3 reads CASSEDEKLFF. DNA for the CDR3: TGTGCCAGCAGCGAGGATGAAAAACTGTTTTTT. This chain uses TRBV7-9 with TRBJ1-4; no clear D gene. V was clipped by 5 bases and J by 6 bases, with 4 bases between them. This CDR3 region has 11 residues. Per germline, CDR1 SEHNR and CDR2 FQNEAQ (reference sequence).

The chain has TRBV6-2 or TRBV6-3 and TRBJ2-1; D unresolved. The germline CDR1 and CDR2 sequences are MNHEY and SVGEGT. V dropped 4 bases and J dropped 6 bases, with 7 bases sitting between them. The CDR3 is made up of 12 amino acids. The CDR3 sequence is CASSSLSNEQFF. CDR3 DNA sequence: TGTGCCAGCAGTTCCCTAAGCAATGAGCAGTTCTTC.